A single T cell receptor (beta chain) is shown here with its context. The antigen remains unidentified. The entry originates in a study of T cell repertoires in cytomegalovirus infection. Overall study: CMV infection plus the matching HLA type was flagged by public TCR beta signatures.

Points from the study as a whole: HLA-C-restricted, CMV-specific TCR beta clonotypes were dominant ex vivo.

Germline V gene sequence: CDR1 MNHNY, CDR2 SVGAGI (reference sequence). With 6 bases removed from V and 0 bases from J, the gap between germline ends came to 12 bases. The CDR3 totals 15 residues. TCRdb reprocessed the reads with MiXCR, giving one entry per CDR3 protein. Here the sample spans approximately 120,000 distinct CDR3 sequences, around 29% being singletons. The rearrangement uses TRBV6-6 and TRBJ1-3; tentative D call: TRBD1 (6 bases). The clonotype originates from a human donor in good health (CMV status not recorded). Some clones in this sample may be carry-over from other donors' samples. Sequenced here: CD8+ T cells from cultured PBMCs, sampled from culture after CMV antigen stimulation. CDR3 coding DNA: TGTGCCAGCAGCAGCAGGGGCAGCTCTGGAAACACCATATATTTT. Encoded protein: CASSSRGSSGNTIYF.